Here is one T cell receptor (beta chain) with its context. Its antigen is currently not known. No per-base quality is available; no much larger clone lies one base away. Library construction relied on 5' RACE. TCRdb lists the instrument as Illumina HiSeq 2500. A second PCR of roughly 6 to 12 cycles was run with a J-beta primer mix and a sample-barcoded 5' primer. A unique molecular identifier was introduced onto each TCR beta cDNA molecule by a template-switch 5' adaptor carrying 12 random nucleotides. Each sample yielded at least 2.5 million CDR3-containing paired-end reads. The Mint cDNA synthesis kit, primed by a TRBC-specific oligonucleotide, was used to synthesize first-strand cDNA from all RNA. After uracil-DNA glycosylase treatment, a first 18-cycle PCR used universal primers M1SS and BC2_uni_R on all cDNA. The paper's processing steps were these. Each sample was normalized by randomly selecting 1 million high-quality reads, each carrying a distinct molecular identifier. Instead of being binned into consensus sequences, reads that shared molecular identifiers were thrown out. MiTCR, set to a Q25 quality threshold and the strictest error-elimination algorithm, was used for CDR3 identification, clonotype clustering and error correction. Lower-bound total TCR beta diversity was estimated with a nonparametric unseen species model using Euler transformation. TCRdb redid the processing of the public reads, applying fastp at Q25 and MiXCR, and retained in-frame beta chains. Each entry merges the rows of one CDR3 protein and shows their most common DNA and genes. TCRdb, rather than the study authors, made the V and J calls. The sample table contains 1,100,000 or so distinct CDR3 sequences; only one count was recorded for 40% to 50% of them. The ten largest clonotypes hold around 18% of the sample.

From the cysteine up to the phenylalanine, the CDR3 has a length of 16 residues. The retained sequence is limited to the CDR3, 48 bases, with the frame set at the first base. V and J are truncated by 5 bases and 2 bases respectively, leaving an intervening sequence of 16 bases. According to the germline V gene (reference sequence), CDR1 reads MNHEY and CDR2 reads SMNVEV. Systemically healthy Caucasian individuals from Russia, roughly 40 in total and aged about 6 to 90 years, were included as donors. Each donor gave around 9.8 milliliters of peripheral blood, collected into EDTA-treated Vacutainer tubes. Ficoll-Paque density-gradient centrifugation was used to isolate PBMCs, with at least 7 million per sample. Total RNA was extracted from PBMCs with Trizol reagent, with at least 5 micrograms obtained per sample. The percentages of naive CD45RAhigh/CD27high T cells were determined by flow cytometry on a PBMC aliquot from every donor.

This record belongs to a study of blood T cells in healthy people across ages (dated by TCRdb to between 2015 and 2016). Background on the whole study: Template switching captured roughly one uniquely barcoded TCR beta cDNA molecule per two T cells in model experiments. Using deep sequencing normalized with unique cDNA molecular identifiers, the study measured how TCR beta repertoire diversity changes with age. The donors were split into four age groups: young (average 16 years), middle-aged (39), aged (approximately 60) and long-lived (roughly 77). Donors of different ages were randomly distributed across sequencing lanes to avoid experimental bias. The study analyzed two additional independent replicas of 1 million unique cDNA reads from the same blood draw for two donors, one aged 18 to 30 and one aged 80 or older.

Overall results and qualifications from the work: As age increased, observed TCR beta diversity per million T cells dropped in a roughly linear way, and a significant reduction was already evident by age approximately 40. The percentage of naive T cells measured by flow cytometry correlated strongly with observed TCR beta diversity. Because profiling used bulk unsorted PBMCs, naive and antigen-experienced compartments could not be compared conclusively. Compared with the aged group, more naive CD4+ T cells, fewer expanded clones and increased TCR diversity were shown by the long-lived group, suggesting age selection. Donor CMV infection status was unknown, potentially confounding age-related changes in expanded clonotypes. Estimates of total diversity based on one million sequenced T cells were regarded as lower bounds and as underestimates.

Sequenced input: blood. This chain is built from TRBV27 and TRBJ2-1; TRBD2 might be the D gene, on 5 matching bases. The clonotype comes from a woman aged 55-69 years in good health. The CDR3 here reads CASSPHTGSPYNEQFF. The DNA sequence is given as TGTGCCAGCAGTCCCCATACGGGAAGCCCCTACAATGAGCAGTTCTTC.